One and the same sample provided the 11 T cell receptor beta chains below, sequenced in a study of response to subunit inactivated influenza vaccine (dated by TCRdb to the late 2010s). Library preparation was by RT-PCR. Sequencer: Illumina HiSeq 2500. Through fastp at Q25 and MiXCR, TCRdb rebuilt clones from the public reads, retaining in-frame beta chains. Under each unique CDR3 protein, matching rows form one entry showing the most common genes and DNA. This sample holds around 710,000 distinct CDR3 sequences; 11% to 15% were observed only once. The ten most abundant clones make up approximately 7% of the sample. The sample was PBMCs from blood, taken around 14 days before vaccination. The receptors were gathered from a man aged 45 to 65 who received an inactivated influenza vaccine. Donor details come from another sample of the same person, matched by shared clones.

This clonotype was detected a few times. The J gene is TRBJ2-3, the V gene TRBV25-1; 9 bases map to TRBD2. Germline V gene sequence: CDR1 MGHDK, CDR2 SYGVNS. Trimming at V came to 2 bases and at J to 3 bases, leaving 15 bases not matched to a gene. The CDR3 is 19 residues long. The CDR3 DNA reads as TGTGCCAGCAGTGAAGGAATTGGGCGGGGGGGAGGCTCGACAGATACGCAGTATTTT. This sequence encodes CASSEGIGRGGGSTDTQYF. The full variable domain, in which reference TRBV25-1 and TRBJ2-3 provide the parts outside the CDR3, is EADIYQTPRYLVIGTGKKITLECSQTMGHDKMYWYQQDPGMELHLIHYSYGVNSTEKGDLSSESTVSRIRTEHFPLTLESARPSHTSQYLCASSEGIGRGGGSTDTQYFGPGTRLTVL.

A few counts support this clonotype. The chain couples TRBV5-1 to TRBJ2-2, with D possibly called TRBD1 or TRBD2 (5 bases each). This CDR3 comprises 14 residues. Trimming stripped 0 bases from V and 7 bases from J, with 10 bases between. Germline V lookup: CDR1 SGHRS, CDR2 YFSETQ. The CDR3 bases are TGCGCCAGCAGCTTGGCCAGGGAGAACGGGGAGCTGTTTTTT. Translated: CASSLARENGELFF. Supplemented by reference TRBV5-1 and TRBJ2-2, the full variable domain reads KAGVTQTPRYLIKTRGQQVTLSCSPISGHRSVSWYQQTPGQGLQFLFEYFSETQRNKGNFPGRFSGRQFSNSRSEMNVSTLELGDSALYLCASSLARENGELFFGEGSRLTVL.

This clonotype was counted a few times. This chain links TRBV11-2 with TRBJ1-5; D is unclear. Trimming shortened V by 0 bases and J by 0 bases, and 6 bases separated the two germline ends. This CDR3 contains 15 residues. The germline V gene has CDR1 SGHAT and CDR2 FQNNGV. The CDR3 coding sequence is TGTGCCAGCAGCTTAGATTTCAGTAGCAATCAGCCCCAGCATTTT. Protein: CASSLDFSSNQPQHF.

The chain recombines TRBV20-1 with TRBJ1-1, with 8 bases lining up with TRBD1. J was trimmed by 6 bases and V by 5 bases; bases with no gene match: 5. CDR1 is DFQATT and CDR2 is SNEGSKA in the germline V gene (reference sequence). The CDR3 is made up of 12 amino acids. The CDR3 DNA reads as TGCAGTGCTTGGACAGGGTTACCTGAAGCTTTCTTT. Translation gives CSAWTGLPEAFF.

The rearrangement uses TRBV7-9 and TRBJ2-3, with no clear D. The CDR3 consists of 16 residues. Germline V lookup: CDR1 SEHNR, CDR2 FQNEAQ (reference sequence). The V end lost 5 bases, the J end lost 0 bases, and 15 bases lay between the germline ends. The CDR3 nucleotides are TGTGCCAGCAGCCTGGCAACGACCCCTAGCACAGATACGCAGTATTTT. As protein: CASSLATTPSTDTQYF.

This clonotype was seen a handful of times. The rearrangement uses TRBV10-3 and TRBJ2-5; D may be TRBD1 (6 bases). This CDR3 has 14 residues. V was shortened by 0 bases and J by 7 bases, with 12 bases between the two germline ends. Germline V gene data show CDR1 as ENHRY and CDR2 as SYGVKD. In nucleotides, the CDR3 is TGTGCCATCAGTGAGTCGAAGCCCAGGGGGACCCAGTACTTC. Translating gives CAISESKPRGTQYF.

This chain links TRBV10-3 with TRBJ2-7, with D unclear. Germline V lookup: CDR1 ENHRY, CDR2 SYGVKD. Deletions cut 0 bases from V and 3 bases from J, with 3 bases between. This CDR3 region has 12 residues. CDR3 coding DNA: TGTGCCATCAGTGAGTCCCGCTACGAGCAGTACTTC. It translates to CAISESRYEQYF.

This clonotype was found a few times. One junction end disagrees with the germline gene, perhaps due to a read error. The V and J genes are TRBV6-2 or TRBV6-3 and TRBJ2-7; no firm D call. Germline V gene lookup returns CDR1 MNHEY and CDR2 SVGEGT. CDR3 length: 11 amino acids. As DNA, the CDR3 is TGTGCCAGCAGCTACTCAAGGGAGCAGTACTTC. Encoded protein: CASSYSREQYF.

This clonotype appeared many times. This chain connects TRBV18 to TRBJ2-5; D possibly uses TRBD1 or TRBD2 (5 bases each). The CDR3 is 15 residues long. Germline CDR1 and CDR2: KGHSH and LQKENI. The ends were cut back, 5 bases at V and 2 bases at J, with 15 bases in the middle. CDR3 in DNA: TGTGCCAGCTCAGCCACCGGGGCTACACAAGAGACCCAGTACTTC. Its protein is CASSATGATQETQYF. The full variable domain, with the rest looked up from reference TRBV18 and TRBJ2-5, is NAGVMQNPRHLVRRRGQEARLRCSPMKGHSHVYWYRQLPEEGLKFMVYLQKENIIDESGMPKERFSAEFPKEGPSILRIQQVVRGDSAAYFCASSATGATQETQYFGPGTRLLVL.

CDR3 region: CASNRGGGPLISYEQYF. The DNA of the CDR3 is TGTGCCAGCAACCGAGGAGGAGGGCCCCTTATTTCCTACGAGCAGTACTTC. The V gene is TRBV11-2, the J gene TRBJ2-7; TRBD2 might be the D (6 bases). Trimming pared 7 bases from V and 1 base from J, leaving 23 bases between. CDR3 size: 17 residues. Germline V gene sequence: CDR1 SGHAT, CDR2 FQNNGV.

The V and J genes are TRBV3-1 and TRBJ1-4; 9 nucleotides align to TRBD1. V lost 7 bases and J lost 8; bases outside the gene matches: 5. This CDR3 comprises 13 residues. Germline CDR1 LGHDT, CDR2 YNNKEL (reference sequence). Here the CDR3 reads CASKQGASEKLFF. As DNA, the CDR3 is TGTGCCAGCAAACAGGGGGCAAGCGAAAAACTGTTTTTT.